This T cell receptor (beta chain) appears in the sequencing data of a study of blood T cell repertoires in COVID-19. The CDR3 runs 14 residues. Germline V gene data show CDR1 as LGHDT and CDR2 as YNNKEL (reference sequence). V gave up 0 bases and J gave up 6 bases, with 12 bases separating them. Data came from immunoSEQ multiplex PCR; TCRdb stores just in-frame clones and leaves some out. The sample lists about 100,000 clones, approximately 92% seen once, with more than 5% in the top ten. This clonotype was sampled from a man aged 50 to 59 with active COVID-19. Sequenced sample: peripheral blood. V usage is TRBV3-1 (or the pseudogene TRBV3-2) and J usage is TRBJ2-7; possibly TRBD1 for D (8 bases). The CDR3 DNA reads as TGTGCCAGCAGCCAAGAGGACAGGGAGGGCGAGCAGTACTTC. It translates to CASSQEDREGEQYF.